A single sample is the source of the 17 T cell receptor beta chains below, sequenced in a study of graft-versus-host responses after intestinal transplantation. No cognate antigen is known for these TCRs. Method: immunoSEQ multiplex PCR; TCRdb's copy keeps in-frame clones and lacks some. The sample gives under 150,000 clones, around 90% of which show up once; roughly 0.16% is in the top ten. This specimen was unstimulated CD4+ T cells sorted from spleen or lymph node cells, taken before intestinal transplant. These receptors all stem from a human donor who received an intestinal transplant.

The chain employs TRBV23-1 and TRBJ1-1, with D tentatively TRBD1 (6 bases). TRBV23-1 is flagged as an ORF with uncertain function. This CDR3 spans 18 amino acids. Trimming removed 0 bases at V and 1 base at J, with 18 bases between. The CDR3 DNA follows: TGCGCCAGCAGTCAATCGCGGCTGATGACAGGCCAGAACACTGAAGCTTTCTTT. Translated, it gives CASSQSRLMTGQNTEAFF.

This chain's CDR3 is CASSLEGAGYGYTF. The CDR3 DNA is TGCGCCAGCAGCTTGGAGGGGGCCGGGTATGGCTACACCTTC. V usage is TRBV5-1 and J usage is TRBJ1-2; 7 nucleotides align to TRBD1. CDR1 and CDR2 from the germline V gene are SGHRS and YFSETQ. After removal of 0 bases from V and 5 bases from J, the junction contained 4 bases not matched to a gene. The CDR3 loop spans 14 amino acids.

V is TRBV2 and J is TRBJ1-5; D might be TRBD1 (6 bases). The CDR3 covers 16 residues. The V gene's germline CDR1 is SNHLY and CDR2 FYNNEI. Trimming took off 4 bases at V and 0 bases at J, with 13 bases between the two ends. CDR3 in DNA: TGTGCCAGCAGTGCTCTGGGACACTATAGCAATCAGCCCCAGCATTTT. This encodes CASSALGHYSNQPQHF.

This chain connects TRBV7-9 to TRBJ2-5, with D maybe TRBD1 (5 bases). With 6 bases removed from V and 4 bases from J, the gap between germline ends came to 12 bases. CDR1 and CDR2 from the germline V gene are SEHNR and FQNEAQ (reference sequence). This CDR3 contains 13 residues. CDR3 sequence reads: CASSSGSIETQYF. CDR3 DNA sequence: TGTGCCAGCAGTTCAGGGTCCATAGAGACCCAGTACTTC.

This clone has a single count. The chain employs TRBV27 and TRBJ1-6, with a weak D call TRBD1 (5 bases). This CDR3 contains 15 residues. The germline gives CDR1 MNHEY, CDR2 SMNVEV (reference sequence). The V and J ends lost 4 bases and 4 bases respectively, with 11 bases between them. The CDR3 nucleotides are TGTGCCAGCAGTTACCGACAGACTTATAATTCACCCCTCCACTTT. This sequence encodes CASSYRQTYNSPLHF.

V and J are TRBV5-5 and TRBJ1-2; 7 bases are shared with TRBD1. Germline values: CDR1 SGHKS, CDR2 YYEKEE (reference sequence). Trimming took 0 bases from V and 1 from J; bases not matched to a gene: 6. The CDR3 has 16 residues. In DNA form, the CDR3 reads TGTGCCAGCAGCTTGGGTAGGCAGGGGGTTAACTATGGCTACACCTTC. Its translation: CASSLGRQGVNYGYTF. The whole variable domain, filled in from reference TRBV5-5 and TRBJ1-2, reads DAGVTQSPTHLIKTRGQQVTLRCSPISGHKSVSWYQQVLGQGPQFIFQYYEKEERGRGNFPDRFSARQFPNYSSELNVNALLLGDSALYLCASSLGRQGVNYGYTFGSGTRLTVV.

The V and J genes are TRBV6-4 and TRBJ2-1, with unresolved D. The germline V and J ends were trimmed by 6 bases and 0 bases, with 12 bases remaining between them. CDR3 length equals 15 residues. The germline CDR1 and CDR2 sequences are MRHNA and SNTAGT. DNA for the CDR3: TGTGCCAGCAGCCCCCGGGTGATCTCCTACAATGAGCAGTTCTTC. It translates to CASSPRVISYNEQFF.

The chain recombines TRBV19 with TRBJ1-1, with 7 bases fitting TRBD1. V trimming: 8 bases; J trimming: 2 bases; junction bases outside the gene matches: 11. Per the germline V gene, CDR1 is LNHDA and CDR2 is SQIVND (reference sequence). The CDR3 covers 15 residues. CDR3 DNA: TGTGCCAGTCTGACGGGCAGGGGGATCAACACTGAAGCTTTCTTT. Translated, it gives CASLTGRGINTEAFF.

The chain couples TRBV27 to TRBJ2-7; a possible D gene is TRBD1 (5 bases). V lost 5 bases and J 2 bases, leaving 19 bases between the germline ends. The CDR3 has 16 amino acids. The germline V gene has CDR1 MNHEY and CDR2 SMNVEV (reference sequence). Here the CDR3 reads CASSPYPPPGTYEQYF. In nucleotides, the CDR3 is TGTGCCAGCAGTCCTTACCCCCCACCAGGGACCTACGAGCAGTACTTC.

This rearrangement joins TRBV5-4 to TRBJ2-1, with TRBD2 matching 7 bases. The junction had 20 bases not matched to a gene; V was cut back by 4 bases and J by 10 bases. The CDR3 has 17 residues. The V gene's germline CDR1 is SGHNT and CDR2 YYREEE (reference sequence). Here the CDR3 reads CASSLEKPGLVSHEQFF. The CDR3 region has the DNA TGTGCCAGCAGCCTAGAAAAACCCGGACTAGTATCCCACGAGCAGTTCTTC.

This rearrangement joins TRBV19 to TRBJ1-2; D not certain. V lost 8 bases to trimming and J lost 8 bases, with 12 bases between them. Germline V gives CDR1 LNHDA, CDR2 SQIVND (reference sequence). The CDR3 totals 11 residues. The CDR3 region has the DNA TGTGCCAGTTCTTTCACATTCGGCTACACCTTC. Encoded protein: CASSFTFGYTF.

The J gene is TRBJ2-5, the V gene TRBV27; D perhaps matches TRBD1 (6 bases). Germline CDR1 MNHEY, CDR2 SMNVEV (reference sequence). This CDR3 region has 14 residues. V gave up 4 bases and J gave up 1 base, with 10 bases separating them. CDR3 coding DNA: TGTGCCAGCAGTTACACGGACAGCCAAGAGACCCAGTACTTC. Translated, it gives CASSYTDSQETQYF.

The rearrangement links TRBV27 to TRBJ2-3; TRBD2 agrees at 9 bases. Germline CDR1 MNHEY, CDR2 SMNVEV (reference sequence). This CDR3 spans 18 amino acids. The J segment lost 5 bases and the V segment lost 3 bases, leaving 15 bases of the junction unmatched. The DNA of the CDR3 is TGTGCCAGCAGTTTTTTACCTCAGGCGGGGGGGCCTAAAGATACGCAGTATTTT. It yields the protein CASSFLPQAGGPKDTQYF.

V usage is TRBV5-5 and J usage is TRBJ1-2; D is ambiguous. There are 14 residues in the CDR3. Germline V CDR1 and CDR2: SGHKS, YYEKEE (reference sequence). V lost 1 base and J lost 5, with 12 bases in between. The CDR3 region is CASSLSGARYGYTF. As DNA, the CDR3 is TGTGCCAGCAGCTTGTCAGGCGCTAGGTATGGCTACACCTTC.

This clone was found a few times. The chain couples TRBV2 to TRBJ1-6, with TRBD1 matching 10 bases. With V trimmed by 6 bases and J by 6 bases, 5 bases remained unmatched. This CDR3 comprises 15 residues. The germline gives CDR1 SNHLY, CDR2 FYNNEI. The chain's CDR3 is CASRRTGGTNSPLHF. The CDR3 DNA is TGTGCCAGCAGGAGGACAGGGGGTACTAATTCACCCCTCCACTTT.

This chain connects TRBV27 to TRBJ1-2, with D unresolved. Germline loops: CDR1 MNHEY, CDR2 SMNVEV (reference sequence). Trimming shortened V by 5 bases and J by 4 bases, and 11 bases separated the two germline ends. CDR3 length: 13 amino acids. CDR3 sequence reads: CASSPRWSYGYTF. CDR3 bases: TGTGCCAGCAGTCCCCGGTGGTCCTATGGCTACACCTTC.

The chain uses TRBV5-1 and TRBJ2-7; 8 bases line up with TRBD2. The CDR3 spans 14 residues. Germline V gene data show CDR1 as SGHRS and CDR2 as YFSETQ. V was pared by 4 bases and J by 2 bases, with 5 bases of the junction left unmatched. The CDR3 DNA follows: TGCGCCAGCAGCAAACTAGCGGAGACCTACGAGCAGTACTTC. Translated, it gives CASSKLAETYEQYF.